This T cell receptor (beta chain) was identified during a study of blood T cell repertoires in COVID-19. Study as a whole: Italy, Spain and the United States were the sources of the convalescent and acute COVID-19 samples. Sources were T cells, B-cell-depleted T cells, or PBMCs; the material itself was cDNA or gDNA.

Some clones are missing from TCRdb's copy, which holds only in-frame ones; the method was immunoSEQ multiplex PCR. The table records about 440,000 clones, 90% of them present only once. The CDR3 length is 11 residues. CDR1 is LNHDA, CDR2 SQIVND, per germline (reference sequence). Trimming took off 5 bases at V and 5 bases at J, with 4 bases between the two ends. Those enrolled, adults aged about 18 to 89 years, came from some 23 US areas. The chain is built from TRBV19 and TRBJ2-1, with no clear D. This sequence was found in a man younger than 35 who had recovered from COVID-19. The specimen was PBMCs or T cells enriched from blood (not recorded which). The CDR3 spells CASSSHNEQFF. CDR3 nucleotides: TGTGCCAGTAGTTCTCACAATGAGCAGTTCTTC.